Described below is a single TCR beta chain sequence and its context. The antigen is unknown. The data are from a study of shared clonotypes between healthy human individuals. As for the study in general: The donor pool was made up of two women and three men aged 18 to 49. Per donor, three plates held CD4 naive cells, three held CD4 memory, two held CD8 naive and one held CD8 memory. Study conclusions and caveats: Shared clonotypes: about 5.3% naive CD4, about 3.5% naive CD8, less than 2.5% memory CD4, approximately 0.4% memory CD8.

The assay ran at deep level. TCRdb's copy holds only in-frame clones and misses some; the assay was immunoSEQ multiplex PCR. This sample has 2 million to 2.5 million clones, with more than 80% found just once. After removal of 3 bases from V and 4 bases from J, the junction contained 8 bases not matched to a gene. The CDR3 loop spans 17 amino acids. The germline CDR1 and CDR2 sequences are SGDLS and YYNGEE. The sequenced sample consisted of naive CD4+ T cells from PBMCs. Subset defined: CD45RA+ positively selected. V and J are TRBV9 and TRBJ2-2, with TRBD1 matching 11 bases. This receptor was taken from a man younger than 35 in good health. Some clones in this sample may be carry-over from other donors' samples. CDR3 bases: TGTGCCAGCAGCGCCGAACGGACAGGGGGCATCACCGGGGAGCTGTTTTTT. It specifies CASSAERTGGITGELFF. Filled out from reference TRBV9 and TRBJ2-2, the complete variable domain reads DSGVTQTPKHLITATGQRVTLRCSPRSGDLSVYWYQQSLDQGLQFLIQYYNGEERAKGNILERFSAQQFPDLHSELNLSSLELGDSALYFCASSAERTGGITGELFFGEGSRLTVL.